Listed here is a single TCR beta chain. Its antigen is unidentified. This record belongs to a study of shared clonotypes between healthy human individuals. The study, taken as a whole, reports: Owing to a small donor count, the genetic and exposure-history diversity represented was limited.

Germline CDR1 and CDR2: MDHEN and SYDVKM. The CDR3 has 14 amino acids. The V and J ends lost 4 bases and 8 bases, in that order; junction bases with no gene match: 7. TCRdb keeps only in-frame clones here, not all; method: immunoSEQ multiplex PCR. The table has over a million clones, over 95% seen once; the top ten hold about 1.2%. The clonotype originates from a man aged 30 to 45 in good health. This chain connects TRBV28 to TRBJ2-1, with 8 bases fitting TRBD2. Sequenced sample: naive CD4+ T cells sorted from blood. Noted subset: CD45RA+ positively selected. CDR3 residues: CASSSAGDRDEQFF. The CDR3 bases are TGTGCCAGCAGTTCAGCGGGAGATCGGGATGAGCAGTTCTTC.